The 11 T cell receptor beta chains presented below share a single source sample, sequenced in a study of blood T cell repertoires in COVID-19. The assay was immunoSEQ multiplex PCR, and TCRdb's table has in-frame clones only and misses some. In the table there are 200,000 to 250,000 clones, roughly four fifths of which are singletons. The sequencing sample was made of peripheral blood. These receptors originate from a woman aged 45-59 years with acute or convalescent COVID-19.

The gene calls are TRBV5-1 and TRBJ1-4, with D tentatively TRBD1 (5 bases). V was pared by 0 bases and J by 5 bases, with 11 bases between. The CDR3 spans 15 residues. Germline V CDR1 and CDR2: SGHRS, YFSETQ. The CDR3 loop reads CASSLAGRVNEKLFF. As DNA, the CDR3 is TGCGCCAGCAGCTTGGCCGGCAGGGTAAATGAAAAACTGTTTTTT.

There are many counts of this clone. This chain joins TRBV5-6 and TRBJ2-5, with a weak D call TRBD2 (6 bases). CDR1 SGHDT and CDR2 YYEEEE come from the germline V gene. Trimming stripped 0 bases from V and 6 bases from J, with 12 bases between. The CDR3 is 14 amino acids. The CDR3 region has the DNA TGTGCCAGCAGCTTGGGTATGGCGGGACAGACCCAGTACTTC. Protein product: CASSLGMAGQTQYF. Filled out from reference TRBV5-6 and TRBJ2-5, the complete variable domain reads DAGVTQSPTHLIKTRGQQVTLRCSPKSGHDTVSWYQQALGQGPQFIFQYYEEEERQRGNFPDRFSGHQFPNYSSELNVNALLLGDSALYLCASSLGMAGQTQYFGPGTRLLVL.

V and J are TRBV6-5 and TRBJ2-1; 7 positions agree with TRBD1. CDR3 length: 14 residues. V was clipped by 5 bases and J by 4 bases; unmatched bases: 5. CDR1 is MNHEY and CDR2 is SVGAGI in the germline V gene. The chain's CDR3 is CASSLRTGYNEQFF. The DNA of the CDR3 is TGTGCCAGCAGTCTTCGGACAGGTTACAATGAGCAGTTCTTC.

The J gene is TRBJ2-5, the V gene TRBV12-3 or TRBV12-4; the D is unclear. Trimming removed 3 bases at V and 6 bases at J, with 11 bases between. CDR3 length: 13 amino acids. The CDR3 here is CASSLRNEQTQYF. The CDR3 DNA reads as TGTGCCAGCAGTTTGAGGAACGAACAGACCCAGTACTTC.

The rearrangement links TRBV6-5 to TRBJ1-2, with D maybe TRBD1 (5 bases). Deletions cut 2 bases from V and 6 bases from J, with 16 bases between. Germline V gives CDR1 MNHEY, CDR2 SVGAGI. This CDR3 is 15 amino acids long. CDR3 nucleotide sequence: TGTGCCAGCAGTTACGCGGATGGGGCGCGCGATGGCTACACCTTC. Protein sequence: CASSYADGARDGYTF.

This clone showed up just once. The genes are TRBV4-2 and TRBJ2-7; D unclear. The CDR3 spans 14 residues. The V gene lost 2 bases and the J gene lost 1 base, with 9 bases spanning the gap. CDR1 LGHNA and CDR2 YNFKEQ come from the germline V gene. The CDR3 coding sequence is TGTGCCAGCAGCCAAAAAGCCGGGTCCTACGAGCAGTACTTC. Translation: CASSQKAGSYEQYF.

The chain is built from TRBV3-1 (or the pseudogene TRBV3-2) and TRBJ1-6; D is unclear. Trimming pared 0 bases from V and 12 bases from J, leaving 15 bases between. Germline V lookup: CDR1 LGHDT, CDR2 YNNKEL (reference sequence). The CDR3 has 15 amino acids. The CDR3 coding sequence is TGTGCCAGCAGCCAAGATGGTATGGCTTTCCAACCCCTCCACTTT. It yields the protein CASSQDGMAFQPLHF.

The chain links TRBV20-1 to TRBJ2-1; D might be TRBD2 (5 bases). Trimming took 3 bases from V and 0 from J, leaving 9 bases between them. Germline values: CDR1 DFQATT, CDR2 SNEGSKA (reference sequence). The CDR3 runs to 14 residues. The CDR3 DNA is TGCAGTGCTAGTGGAGGCAGCTCCTACAATGAGCAGTTCTTC. Its protein is CSASGGSSYNEQFF.

The CDR3 spells CASSEALGFSRAETQYF. CDR3 in DNA: TGTGCCAGCAGTGAAGCGCTCGGTTTCTCCAGGGCGGAGACCCAGTACTTC. The rearrangement joins TRBV2 to TRBJ2-5; a possible D gene is TRBD1 (5 bases). This CDR3 is 17 amino acids long. Per the germline V gene, CDR1 is SNHLY and CDR2 is FYNNEI. The V gene lost 0 bases and the J gene lost 5 bases, with 19 bases spanning the gap. Drawing the rest from reference TRBV2 and TRBJ2-5, the complete variable domain is EPEVTQTPSHQVTQMGQEVILRCVPISNHLYFYWYRQILGQKVEFLVSFYNNEISEKSEIFDDQFSVERPDGSNFTLKIRSTKLEDSAMYFCASSEALGFSRAETQYFGPGTRLLVL.

This chain connects TRBV7-9 to TRBJ2-1; 8 bases line up with TRBD2. The germline V gene encodes CDR1 SEHNR and CDR2 FQNEAQ (reference sequence). Trimming removed 5 bases from V and 7 bases from J; junction bases left unmatched: 10. The CDR3 contains 15 residues. In DNA, the CDR3 is TGTGCCAGCAGCACAGCGGGACTAGTGTCTAATGAGCAGTTCTTC. Encoded protein: CASSTAGLVSNEQFF. The complete variable domain, with remaining parts taken from reference TRBV7-9 and TRBJ2-1, reads DTGVSQNPRHKITKRGQNVTFRCDPISEHNRLYWYRQTLGQGPEFLTYFQNEAQLEKSRLLSDRFSAERPKGSFSTLEIQRTEQGDSAMYLCASSTAGLVSNEQFFGPGTRLTVL.

This rearrangement joins TRBV7-9 to TRBJ1-1; 8 positions agree with TRBD1. The CDR3 has 16 amino acids. The trim removed 5 bases at V and 5 bases at J, leaving 13 bases unmatched. CDR1 is SEHNR, CDR2 FQNEAQ, per germline (reference sequence). The CDR3 protein is CASSPGVTGVGTEAFF. CDR3 DNA: TGTGCCAGCAGCCCAGGGGTGACAGGGGTGGGTACTGAAGCTTTCTTT.